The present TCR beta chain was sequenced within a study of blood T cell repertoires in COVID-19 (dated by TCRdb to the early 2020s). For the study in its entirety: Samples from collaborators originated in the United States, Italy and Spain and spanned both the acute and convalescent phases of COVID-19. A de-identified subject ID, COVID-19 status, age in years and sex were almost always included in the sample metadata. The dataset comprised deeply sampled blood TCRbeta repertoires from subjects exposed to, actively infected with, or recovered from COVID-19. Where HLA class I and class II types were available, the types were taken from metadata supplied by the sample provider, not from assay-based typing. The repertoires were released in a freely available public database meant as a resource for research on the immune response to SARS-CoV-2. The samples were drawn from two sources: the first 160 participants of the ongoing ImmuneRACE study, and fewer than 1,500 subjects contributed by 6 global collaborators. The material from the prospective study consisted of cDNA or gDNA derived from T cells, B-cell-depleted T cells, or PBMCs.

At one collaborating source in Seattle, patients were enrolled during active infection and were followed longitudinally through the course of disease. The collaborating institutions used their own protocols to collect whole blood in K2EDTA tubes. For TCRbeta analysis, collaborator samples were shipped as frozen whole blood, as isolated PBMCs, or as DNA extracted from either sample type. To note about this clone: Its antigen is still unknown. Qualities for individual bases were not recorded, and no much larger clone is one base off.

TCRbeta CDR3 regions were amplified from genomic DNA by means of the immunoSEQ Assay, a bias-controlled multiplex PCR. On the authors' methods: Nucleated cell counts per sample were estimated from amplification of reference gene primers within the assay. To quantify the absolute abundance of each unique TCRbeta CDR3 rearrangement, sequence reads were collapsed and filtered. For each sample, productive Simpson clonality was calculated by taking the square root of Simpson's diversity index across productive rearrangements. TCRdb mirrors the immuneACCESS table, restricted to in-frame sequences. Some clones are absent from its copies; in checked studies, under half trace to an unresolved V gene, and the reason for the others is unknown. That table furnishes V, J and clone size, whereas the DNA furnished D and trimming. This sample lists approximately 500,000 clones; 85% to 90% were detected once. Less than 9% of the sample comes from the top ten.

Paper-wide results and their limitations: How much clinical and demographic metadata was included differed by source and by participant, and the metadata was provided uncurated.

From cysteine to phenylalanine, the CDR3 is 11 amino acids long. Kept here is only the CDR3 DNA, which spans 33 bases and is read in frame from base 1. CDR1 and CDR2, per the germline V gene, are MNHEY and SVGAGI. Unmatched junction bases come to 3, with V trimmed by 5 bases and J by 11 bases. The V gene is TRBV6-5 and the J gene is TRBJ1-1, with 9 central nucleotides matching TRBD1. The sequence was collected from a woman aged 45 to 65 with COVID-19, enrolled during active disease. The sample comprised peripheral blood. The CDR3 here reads CASSRTGEAFF. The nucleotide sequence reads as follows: TGTGCCAGCAGTAGGACAGGGGAGGCTTTCTTT.